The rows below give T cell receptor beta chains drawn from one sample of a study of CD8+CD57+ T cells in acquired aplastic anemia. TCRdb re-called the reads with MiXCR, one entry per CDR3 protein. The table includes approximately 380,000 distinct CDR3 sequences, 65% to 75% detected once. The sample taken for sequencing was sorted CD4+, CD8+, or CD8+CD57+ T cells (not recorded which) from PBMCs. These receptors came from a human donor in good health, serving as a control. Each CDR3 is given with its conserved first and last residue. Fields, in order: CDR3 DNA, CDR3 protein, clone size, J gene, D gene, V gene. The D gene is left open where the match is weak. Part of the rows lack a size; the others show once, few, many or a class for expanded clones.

cdr3_nt: TGTGCCATCAGTTATTTCGGGAACACTGAAGCTTTCTGG; cdr3_aa: CAISYFGNTEAFW; clone_size: .; j_call: TRBJ1-1; d_call: .; v_call: TRBV10-3
cdr3_nt: TGTGCCAGCAGTATGACAGGGGTTAATGAAAAACTGTTTTTT; cdr3_aa: CASSMTGVNEKLFF; clone_size: many; j_call: TRBJ1-4; d_call: TRBD1; v_call: TRBV2
cdr3_nt: TGTGCCAGCAGTTCTCTCCCCCGCACAGATACGCAGTATTTT; cdr3_aa: CASSSLPRTDTQYF; clone_size: many; j_call: TRBJ2-3; d_call: .; v_call: TRBV6-6
cdr3_nt: TGTGCCAGCAGCCAAGCGAGAGCAGGTGGGAAGTTCTTT; cdr3_aa: CASSQARAGGKFF; clone_size: .; j_call: TRBJ2-1; d_call: .; v_call: TRBV7-2
cdr3_nt: TGCAGTGCTACCAACGGGGATTACTATGGCTACACCTTC; cdr3_aa: CSATNGDYYGYTF; clone_size: .; j_call: TRBJ1-2; d_call: .; v_call: TRBV20-1
cdr3_nt: TGTGCCAGCAGCCAAGGGGGGGGGCAGGGGACCCAGTACTTC; cdr3_aa: CASSQGGGQGTQYF; clone_size: many; j_call: TRBJ2-5; d_call: .; v_call: TRBV7-2
cdr3_nt: TGTGCCAGCACCCGAGGGGACAGGGGGAACATTTACGCATTC; cdr3_aa: CASTRGDRGNIYAF; clone_size: .; j_call: TRBJ1-2; d_call: TRBD1; v_call: TRBV7-2
cdr3_nt: .; cdr3_aa: CASSLAGETQYFGF; clone_size: .; j_call: TRBJ1-6; d_call: .; v_call: TRBV7-2
cdr3_nt: TGCGCCAGCAGCTTGGCACAGAACCTCCAACCCCTCCACTTT; cdr3_aa: CASSLAQNLQPLHF; clone_size: .; j_call: TRBJ1-6; d_call: .; v_call: TRBV7-2
cdr3_nt: TGCAGTGCCATCCCGACAGGGGGAAAGCAGCCCCAGCATTTT; cdr3_aa: CSAIPTGGKQPQHF; clone_size: .; j_call: TRBJ1-5; d_call: TRBD1; v_call: TRBV20-1
cdr3_nt: TGTGCCAGTAGTATCGTCGGGGGGGTCAATGCGCAGTTCTTC; cdr3_aa: CASSIVGGVNAQFF; clone_size: .; j_call: TRBJ2-1; d_call: TRBD2; v_call: TRBV19
cdr3_nt: TGTGCCAGCAGCTTAGCACCTGACTACGAGCAGTACTTC; cdr3_aa: CASSLAPDYEQYF; clone_size: many; j_call: TRBJ2-7; d_call: .; v_call: TRBV7-2
cdr3_nt: TGCGCCAGCAGCCGCGACATTCAGGGAGGTGGCTACACCTTC; cdr3_aa: CASSRDIQGGGYTF; clone_size: many; j_call: TRBJ1-2; d_call: .; v_call: TRBV5-1
cdr3_nt: TGCAGCGTTTTTCAGGGGGCGAATGAGCAGTTCTTC; cdr3_aa: CSVFQGANEQFF; clone_size: few; j_call: TRBJ2-1; d_call: TRBD1; v_call: TRBV29-1
cdr3_nt: TGCAGTGCTAGACCAAGCGGGAGAGTCGGGGAGCTGTTTTTT; cdr3_aa: CSARPSGRVGELFF; clone_size: .; j_call: TRBJ2-2; d_call: TRBD2; v_call: TRBV20-1
cdr3_nt: TGTGCCAGCAGTGAATCCGGACAGGACGGAAATCAGCCCCAGCATTTT; cdr3_aa: CASSESGQDGNQPQHF; clone_size: many; j_call: TRBJ1-5; d_call: TRBD1; v_call: TRBV25-1
cdr3_nt: TGTGCCAGCAGAGGACTCAGCACAGATACGCAGTATTTT; cdr3_aa: CASRGLSTDTQYF; clone_size: .; j_call: TRBJ2-3; d_call: .; v_call: TRBV10-3
cdr3_nt: TGTGCCAGCAGCTCGGGACTAGCGGGGGGCACAGATACGACCTTC; cdr3_aa: CASSSGLAGGTDTTF; clone_size: .; j_call: TRBJ1-2; d_call: .; v_call: TRBV7-8
cdr3_nt: TGCGCCAGCAGCCAAGATGGGGGGGGTGACCACACCTTC; cdr3_aa: CASSQDGGGDHTF; clone_size: once; j_call: TRBJ1-2; d_call: .; v_call: TRBV9
cdr3_nt: TGCAGCGTTGAGAACCTCCGGGACACTACAGGTAGCACCGGGGAGCTGTTTTTT; cdr3_aa: CSVENLRDTTGSTGELFF; clone_size: .; j_call: TRBJ2-2; d_call: .; v_call: TRBV29-1
cdr3_nt: TGCAGTGCTGGGAAACGTGCGGGGCTCGGGGGCCGTGACCAAGAGACCCAGTACTTC; cdr3_aa: CSAGKRAGLGGRDQETQYF; clone_size: .; j_call: TRBJ2-5; d_call: .; v_call: TRBV20-1
cdr3_nt: TGTGCCAGCAGTATAGGGGGGGCAGGTACGCAGTATTTT; cdr3_aa: CASSIGGAGTQYF; clone_size: .; j_call: TRBJ2-3; d_call: .; v_call: TRBV7-2
cdr3_nt: TGTGCCAGCAGCGCGTCCGGGAAGAAGTTTTTT; cdr3_aa: CASSASGKKFF; clone_size: .; j_call: TRBJ2-2; d_call: .; v_call: TRBV11-2
cdr3_nt: TGCAGCGTCGGACAGGGGTCATTCAGAGACGAGCAGTACTTC; cdr3_aa: CSVGQGSFRDEQYF; clone_size: many; j_call: TRBJ2-7; d_call: TRBD1; v_call: TRBV29-1
cdr3_nt: TGCGCCAGCAGCGAGGGTGGGCGGTTTTCACCCCTCCACTTT; cdr3_aa: CASSEGGRFSPLHF; clone_size: .; j_call: TRBJ1-6; d_call: .; v_call: TRBV5-1
cdr3_nt: TGCAGTGCTAGAAGCGTTAGCACAGATACGCAGTATTTT; cdr3_aa: CSARSVSTDTQYF; clone_size: .; j_call: TRBJ2-3; d_call: .; v_call: TRBV20-1
cdr3_nt: TGTGCCAGCAGCTACCAGGGGGCGCCTGATTCGCGGGAGCATTTT; cdr3_aa: CASSYQGAPDSREHF; clone_size: .; j_call: TRBJ1-5; d_call: TRBD1; v_call: TRBV9
cdr3_nt: TGTGCCAGCAGCACCCCGGGACCGGGCACCGAGCAGTTT; cdr3_aa: CASSTPGPGTEQF; clone_size: .; j_call: TRBJ1-1; d_call: .; v_call: TRBV9
cdr3_nt: TGTGCCAGCAGCCAGACGGGACAGCCGAATTCACCCCTCCACTTT; cdr3_aa: CASSQTGQPNSPLHF; clone_size: many; j_call: TRBJ1-6; d_call: TRBD1; v_call: TRBV6-2/TRBV6-3
cdr3_nt: TGTGCCAGCAGCAGACTGGACAGCGAACATGAAGCTTTCTTT; cdr3_aa: CASSRLDSEHEAFF; clone_size: .; j_call: TRBJ1-1; d_call: .; v_call: TRBV7-3
cdr3_nt: TGCAGTGCTAGTGGACTCAGCCCGGACACTTACGAGCAGTACTTC; cdr3_aa: CSASGLSPDTYEQYF; clone_size: .; j_call: TRBJ2-7; d_call: .; v_call: TRBV20-1
cdr3_nt: TGTGCCAGCAGCTCTTATACTCGCGATGAAGCTTTCTTCCACTTT; cdr3_aa: CASSSYTRDEAFFHF; clone_size: .; j_call: TRBJ1-6; d_call: .; v_call: TRBV9
cdr3_nt: TGTGCCAGCAGTGGGACATCCGGCACAGATACGCAGTATTTT; cdr3_aa: CASSGTSGTDTQYF; clone_size: .; j_call: TRBJ2-3; d_call: .; v_call: TRBV7-9
cdr3_nt: TGCAGTGCTAGACCCCAACTAGCGGGGCTAGAGACCCAGTACTTC; cdr3_aa: CSARPQLAGLETQYF; clone_size: few; j_call: TRBJ2-5; d_call: TRBD2; v_call: TRBV20-1
cdr3_nt: TGCGCCAGCAGCACGGGCAGGGGGCGGAAAGGGGGGAGTTCACCCCTCCACTTT; cdr3_aa: CASSTGRGRKGGSSPLHF; clone_size: many; j_call: TRBJ1-6; d_call: TRBD1; v_call: TRBV5-1
cdr3_nt: TGCAGTGCTAGAGATCCGACAGGGCTTAATTCACCCCTCCACTTT; cdr3_aa: CSARDPTGLNSPLHF; clone_size: .; j_call: TRBJ1-6; d_call: TRBD1; v_call: TRBV20-1
cdr3_nt: TGTGCTAGTGGACGTTTCGATGCGGAGACCCAGTACTTC; cdr3_aa: CASGRFDAETQYF; clone_size: many; j_call: TRBJ2-5; d_call: .; v_call: TRBV12-5
cdr3_nt: TGTGCCAGCAGACGACCGGGACAGGGCCCTCGGGAGCAGTACTTC; cdr3_aa: CASRRPGQGPREQYF; clone_size: many; j_call: TRBJ2-7; d_call: .; v_call: TRBV3-2
cdr3_nt: TGTGCCAGTAGTATAGTTGACAGCGGGGGCTACGAGCAGTACTTC; cdr3_aa: CASSIVDSGGYEQYF; clone_size: few; j_call: TRBJ2-7; d_call: TRBD2; v_call: TRBV19
cdr3_nt: TGTGCCACCCAGAATGAAAAACTGTTTTTT; cdr3_aa: CATQNEKLFF; clone_size: .; j_call: TRBJ1-4; d_call: .; v_call: TRBV24-1
cdr3_nt: TGTGCCAGCAGCGTTAAGCAGGGGATATACACCATGTATTTT; cdr3_aa: CASSVKQGIYTMYF; clone_size: .; j_call: TRBJ1-3; d_call: .; v_call: TRBV9
cdr3_nt: TGTGCCAGCAGCGTGCATCTAGGTATCGACGGGGAGTTGTTTTTT; cdr3_aa: CASSVHLGIDGELFF; clone_size: .; j_call: TRBJ2-2; d_call: .; v_call: TRBV9
cdr3_nt: TGTGCCAGCAGCTTAGGCGCAGGGGCCGGGGAGCTGTTTTTT; cdr3_aa: CASSLGAGAGELFF; clone_size: .; j_call: TRBJ2-2; d_call: .; v_call: TRBV7-3
cdr3_nt: TGTGCCAGCAGGGCAGGGGGCCGTCTCGGGCTAAGGCGCTATGGCTACACCTTC; cdr3_aa: CASRAGGRLGLRRYGYTF; clone_size: .; j_call: TRBJ1-2; d_call: TRBD1; v_call: TRBV5-6
cdr3_nt: TGTGCCATCAGTGGACAAGACAGGGGGATTGACAACCAGTACTTC; cdr3_aa: CAISGQDRGIDNQYF; clone_size: .; j_call: TRBJ2-5; d_call: TRBD1; v_call: TRBV10-3
cdr3_nt: TGTGCCAGCAAAACAGCGGGGCGAGGCTCCTACAATGAGCAGTTCTTC; cdr3_aa: CASKTAGRGSYNEQFF; clone_size: many; j_call: TRBJ2-1; d_call: TRBD2; v_call: TRBV6-2/TRBV6-3
cdr3_nt: TGTGCCAGCAGCCCCACGGTGAAGGCTGAGCAGTTCTTC; cdr3_aa: CASSPTVKAEQFF; clone_size: once; j_call: TRBJ2-1; d_call: .; v_call: TRBV7-2
cdr3_nt: TGTGCCAGCAGAGATAAAGGGCGGAGTCCCCCAGCCCCAGAGCTGTTTTTT; cdr3_aa: CASRDKGRSPPAPELFF; clone_size: once; j_call: TRBJ2-2; d_call: .; v_call: TRBV7-4
cdr3_nt: TGTGCCAGCAGCCAAGGGGGTCAGAACACAGATACGCAGTGTTTT; cdr3_aa: CASSQGGQNTDTQCF; clone_size: .; j_call: TRBJ2-3; d_call: .; v_call: TRBV12-3/TRBV12-4
cdr3_nt: TGCAGTGCTAGAACAACTAGCGGGGGGTGGTACGAGCAGTACTTC; cdr3_aa: CSARTTSGGWYEQYF; clone_size: many; j_call: TRBJ2-7; d_call: TRBD2; v_call: TRBV20-1
cdr3_nt: TGTGCCAGCAGCTTGTTTAGGATAATGAACACTGAAGCTTTCTTT; cdr3_aa: CASSLFRIMNTEAFF; clone_size: many; j_call: TRBJ1-1; d_call: .; v_call: TRBV7-2
cdr3_nt: TGTGCCAGTAGGGGACAGGGGGCTGGAAACACCATATATTTT; cdr3_aa: CASRGQGAGNTIYF; clone_size: .; j_call: TRBJ1-3; d_call: TRBD1; v_call: TRBV19
cdr3_nt: TGTGCCAGCAGCTTGGCTGGGACAGCCGAGAACATTCAGTACTTC; cdr3_aa: CASSLAGTAENIQYF; clone_size: .; j_call: TRBJ2-4; d_call: TRBD1; v_call: TRBV13